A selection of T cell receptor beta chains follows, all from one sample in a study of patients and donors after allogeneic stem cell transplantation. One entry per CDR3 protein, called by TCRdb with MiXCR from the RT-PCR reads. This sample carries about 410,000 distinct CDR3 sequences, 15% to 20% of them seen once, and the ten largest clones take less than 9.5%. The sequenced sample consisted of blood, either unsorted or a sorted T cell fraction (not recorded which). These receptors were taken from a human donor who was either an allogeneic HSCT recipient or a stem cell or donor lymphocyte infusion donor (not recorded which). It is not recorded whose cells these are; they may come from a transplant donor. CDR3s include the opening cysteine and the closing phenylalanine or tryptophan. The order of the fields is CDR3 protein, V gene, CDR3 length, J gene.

CDR3aa: CASSIGRGLVNTEAFF; v_gene: TRBV19; len: 16; j_gene: TRBJ1-1
CDR3aa: CASSYSGGFYNEQFF; v_gene: TRBV6-2/TRBV6-3; len: 15; j_gene: TRBJ2-1
CDR3aa: CSARDRENYGYTF; v_gene: TRBV20-1; len: 13; j_gene: TRBJ1-2
CDR3aa: CASTDRAEVYGYTF; v_gene: TRBV7-8; len: 14; j_gene: TRBJ1-2
CDR3aa: CASTNRGRNYGYTF; v_gene: TRBV28; len: 14; j_gene: TRBJ1-2
CDR3aa: CASSVVPSVDTQYF; v_gene: TRBV9; len: 14; j_gene: TRBJ2-3
CDR3aa: CATSRGPDTYNEQFF; v_gene: TRBV15; len: 15; j_gene: TRBJ2-1
CDR3aa: CASSPLGSEKLFF; v_gene: TRBV27; len: 13; j_gene: TRBJ1-4
CDR3aa: CSVRERASGRRQTQYF; v_gene: TRBV29-1; len: 16; j_gene: TRBJ2-5
CDR3aa: CASSLVQGAGELFF; v_gene: TRBV7-6; len: 14; j_gene: TRBJ2-2
CDR3aa: CSANPLRHF; v_gene: TRBV20-1; len: 9; j_gene: TRBJ1-2